These T cell receptor beta chains were read from a single sample in a study of cytomegalovirus exposure and HLA in healthy donors. Method: immunoSEQ multiplex PCR; TCRdb's copy keeps in-frame clones and lacks some. This table has around 140,000 clones, about four fifths appearing once. Sample: PBMCs. These receptors all come from a woman aged 40 to 50 in good health and CMV-seronegative. Both conserved end residues are part of each CDR3. The D gene is left open where the match is weak. Not all rows give a size; the values are once, few, many and, for expanded clones, a class.

v_call: TRBV6-1
clone_size: -
j_call: TRBJ2-2
d_call: -
cdr3_nt: TGTGCCAGCGGTGGACAGCGGAACACCGGGGAGCTGTTTTTT
cdr3_aa: CASGGQRNTGELFF

v_call: TRBV5-1
clone_size: -
j_call: TRBJ2-5
d_call: TRBD2
cdr3_nt: TGCGCCAGCACTTCCCGCGGGGGGGCCGGGGCGCCCCAGTACTTC
cdr3_aa: CASTSRGGAGAPQYF

v_call: TRBV11-1
clone_size: few
j_call: TRBJ2-7
d_call: -
cdr3_nt: TGTGCCAGCAGCTATTCACAGGGAGCCTACGAGCAGTACTTC
cdr3_aa: CASSYSQGAYEQYF

v_call: TRBV9
clone_size: -
j_call: TRBJ2-2
d_call: TRBD2
cdr3_nt: TGTGCCAGCAGCGTAGAACTAGCGGGGGGGCTTCACACCGGGGAGCTGTTTTTT
cdr3_aa: CASSVELAGGLHTGELFF

v_call: TRBV7-2
clone_size: -
j_call: TRBJ2-7
d_call: -
cdr3_nt: TGTGCCAGCAGCTTACCCGACCATACAGGGTTCGAGTACTTC
cdr3_aa: CASSLPDHTGFEYF

v_call: TRBV15
clone_size: -
j_call: TRBJ1-1
d_call: -
cdr3_nt: TGTGCCACCAGCAGAGATAGGGGGGGCTACACTGAAGCTTTCTTT
cdr3_aa: CATSRDRGGYTEAFF

v_call: TRBV5-6
clone_size: -
j_call: TRBJ2-1
d_call: -
cdr3_nt: TGTGCCAGCAGCTTGTTCCGGAGCAAGGGGTACAATGAGCAGTTCTTC
cdr3_aa: CASSLFRSKGYNEQFF

v_call: TRBV6-5
clone_size: -
j_call: TRBJ1-2
d_call: TRBD1
cdr3_nt: TGTGCCAGCAGACTGGACAGGGACAACTATGGCTACACCTTC
cdr3_aa: CASRLDRDNYGYTF

v_call: TRBV29-1
clone_size: -
j_call: TRBJ1-2
d_call: -
cdr3_nt: TGCAGCGTTGGAGTTCAGACAGGATCCTACACCTTC
cdr3_aa: CSVGVQTGSYTF

v_call: TRBV19
clone_size: -
j_call: TRBJ2-6
d_call: -
cdr3_nt: TGTGCCAGTAGTATATCACCCGGTCCCAACGTCCTGACTTTC
cdr3_aa: CASSISPGPNVLTF

v_call: TRBV7-2
clone_size: -
j_call: TRBJ1-2
d_call: -
cdr3_nt: TGTGCCAGCAGCTTAGATCGTCTGAGCCCCTATGGCTACACCTTC
cdr3_aa: CASSLDRLSPYGYTF

v_call: TRBV28
clone_size: -
j_call: TRBJ1-1
d_call: -
cdr3_nt: TGTGCCAGCAGTTTGGTTGAGGGCTCTGAAGCTTTCTTT
cdr3_aa: CASSLVEGSEAFF

v_call: TRBV13
clone_size: -
j_call: TRBJ2-7
d_call: -
cdr3_nt: TGTGCCAGCAGCTTAGCGAGTGGTTACGAGCAGTACTTC
cdr3_aa: CASSLASGYEQYF

v_call: TRBV4-3
clone_size: -
j_call: TRBJ2-2
d_call: TRBD2
cdr3_nt: TGCGCCAGCAGCCAAGATAACAGCGGGGGGTACACCGGGGAGCTGTTTTTT
cdr3_aa: CASSQDNSGGYTGELFF

v_call: TRBV6-5
clone_size: -
j_call: TRBJ2-4
d_call: -
cdr3_nt: TGTGCCAGCAGTGGGTGGCGGGACGGCAAAAACATTCAGTACTTC
cdr3_aa: CASSGWRDGKNIQYF

v_call: TRBV4-3
clone_size: -
j_call: TRBJ1-5
d_call: TRBD1
cdr3_nt: TGCGCCAGCAGCCAAGCTTGGGACAGCCCGAATCAGCCCCAGCATTTT
cdr3_aa: CASSQAWDSPNQPQHF

v_call: TRBV25-1
clone_size: -
j_call: TRBJ2-3
d_call: TRBD2
cdr3_nt: TGTGCCAGCAGTGCCCGGGGGGGCCTGGATACGCAGTATTTT
cdr3_aa: CASSARGGLDTQYF

v_call: TRBV7-6
clone_size: -
j_call: TRBJ2-2
d_call: -
cdr3_nt: TGTGCCAGCAGCTTAATTGTACGGGGGTCCACCGGGGAGCTGTTTTTT
cdr3_aa: CASSLIVRGSTGELFF

v_call: TRBV27
clone_size: -
j_call: TRBJ1-6
d_call: -
cdr3_nt: TGTGCCAGCAGTTTGGACTGGAGCTCCTATAATTCACCCCTCCACTTT
cdr3_aa: CASSLDWSSYNSPLHF

v_call: TRBV19
clone_size: few
j_call: TRBJ1-3
d_call: -
cdr3_nt: TGTGCCGCCGCGGGAACCGCTTCTGGAAACACCATATATTTT
cdr3_aa: CAAAGTASGNTIYF

v_call: TRBV29-1
clone_size: -
j_call: TRBJ1-4
d_call: -
cdr3_nt: TGCAGCGTTGAAGTATTAGCGGGGGATGGCGAAAAACTGTTTTTT
cdr3_aa: CSVEVLAGDGEKLFF

v_call: TRBV4-3
clone_size: -
j_call: TRBJ2-7
d_call: -
cdr3_nt: TGCGCCAGCAGCCAACGACGAGGATCCTACGAGCAGTACTTC
cdr3_aa: CASSQRRGSYEQYF

v_call: TRBV29-1
clone_size: -
j_call: TRBJ1-2
d_call: TRBD1
cdr3_nt: TGCAGCGTTTTGACAGGGTACTATGGCTACACCTTC
cdr3_aa: CSVLTGYYGYTF

v_call: TRBV6-5
clone_size: -
j_call: TRBJ2-5
d_call: -
cdr3_nt: TGTGCCAGCAGTTTCAGGACGGAGGCCCGGGAGACCCAGTACTTC
cdr3_aa: CASSFRTEARETQYF

v_call: TRBV27
clone_size: few
j_call: TRBJ1-2
d_call: TRBD1
cdr3_nt: TGTGCCAGCAGTTTAAGGGGGGTTACAGGGGGCGGTCGGAATGGCTACACCTTC
cdr3_aa: CASSLRGVTGGGRNGYTF

v_call: TRBV5-1
clone_size: once
j_call: TRBJ2-3
d_call: TRBD2
cdr3_nt: TGCGCCAGCAGCTTGACTAGCGGGGGTGGAGGTACGCAGTATTTT
cdr3_aa: CASSLTSGGGGTQYF

v_call: TRBV27
clone_size: -
j_call: TRBJ1-1
d_call: -
cdr3_nt: TGTGCCAGCAGTCGCGGGGGTGTGGGAACTGAAGCTTTCTTT
cdr3_aa: CASSRGGVGTEAFF

v_call: TRBV4-2
clone_size: -
j_call: TRBJ2-2
d_call: TRBD1
cdr3_nt: TGTGCCAGCAGCCAAGACCCCCAGGGGGCCGGGGAGCTGTTTTTT
cdr3_aa: CASSQDPQGAGELFF

v_call: TRBV5-1
clone_size: -
j_call: TRBJ2-4
d_call: TRBD1
cdr3_nt: TGCGCCAGCAGCTCGACAGGGGCGATGGACATTCAGTACTTC
cdr3_aa: CASSSTGAMDIQYF

v_call: TRBV6-6
clone_size: -
j_call: TRBJ2-7
d_call: TRBD1
cdr3_nt: TGTGCCAGCACAAAACAGGGGGGATTCTACGAGCAGTACTTC
cdr3_aa: CASTKQGGFYEQYF

v_call: TRBV18
clone_size: -
j_call: TRBJ2-1
d_call: -
cdr3_nt: TGTGCCAGCTCGCTAAACACCAGGGATGAGCAGTTCTTC
cdr3_aa: CASSLNTRDEQFF

v_call: TRBV5-1
clone_size: -
j_call: TRBJ1-5
d_call: -
cdr3_nt: TGCGCCAGCAGCTTGGATCCGGTATACGGCAATCAGCCCCAGCATTTT
cdr3_aa: CASSLDPVYGNQPQHF

v_call: TRBV4-1
clone_size: -
j_call: TRBJ1-2
d_call: -
cdr3_nt: TGCGCCAGCACCTTGGGCACCTCTAACTATGGCTACACCTTC
cdr3_aa: CASTLGTSNYGYTF

v_call: TRBV15
clone_size: -
j_call: TRBJ1-6
d_call: -
cdr3_nt: TGTGCCACCAGCAGACCCTTTGGGGGGTATTCACCCCTCCACTTT
cdr3_aa: CATSRPFGGYSPLHF